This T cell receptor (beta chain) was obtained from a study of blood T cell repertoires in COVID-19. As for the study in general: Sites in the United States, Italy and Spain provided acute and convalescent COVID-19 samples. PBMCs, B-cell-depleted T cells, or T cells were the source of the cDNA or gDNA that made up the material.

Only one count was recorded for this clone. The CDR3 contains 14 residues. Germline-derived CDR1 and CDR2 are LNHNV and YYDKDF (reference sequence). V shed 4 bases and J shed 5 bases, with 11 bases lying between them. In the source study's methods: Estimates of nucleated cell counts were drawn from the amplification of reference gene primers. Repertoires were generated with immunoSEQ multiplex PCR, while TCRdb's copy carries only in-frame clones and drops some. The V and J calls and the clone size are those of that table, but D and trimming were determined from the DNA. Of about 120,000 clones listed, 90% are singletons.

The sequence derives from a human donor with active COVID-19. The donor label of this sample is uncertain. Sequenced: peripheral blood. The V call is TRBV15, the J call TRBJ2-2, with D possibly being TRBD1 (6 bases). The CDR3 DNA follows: TGTGCCACCAGCATCCACAGGGTGACCGGGGAGCTGTTTTTT. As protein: CATSIHRVTGELFF.